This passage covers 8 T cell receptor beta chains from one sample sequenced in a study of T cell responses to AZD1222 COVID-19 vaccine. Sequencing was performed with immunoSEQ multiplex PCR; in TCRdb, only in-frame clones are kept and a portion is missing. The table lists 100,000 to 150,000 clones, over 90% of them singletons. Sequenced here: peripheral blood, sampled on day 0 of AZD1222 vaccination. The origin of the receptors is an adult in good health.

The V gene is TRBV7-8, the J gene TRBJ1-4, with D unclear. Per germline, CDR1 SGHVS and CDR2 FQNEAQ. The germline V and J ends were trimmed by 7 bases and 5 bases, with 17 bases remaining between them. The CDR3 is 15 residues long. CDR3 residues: CASTQDGVGNEKLFF. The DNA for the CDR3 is TGTGCCAGCACCCAGGATGGGGTGGGGAATGAAAAACTGTTTTTT.

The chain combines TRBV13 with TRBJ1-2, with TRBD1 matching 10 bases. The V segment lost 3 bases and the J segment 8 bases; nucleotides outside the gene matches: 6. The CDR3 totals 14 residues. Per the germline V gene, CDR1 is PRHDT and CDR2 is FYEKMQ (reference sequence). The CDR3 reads CASSLFGTGDGYTF. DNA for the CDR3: TGTGCCAGCAGCTTGTTCGGGACAGGGGACGGCTACACCTTC.

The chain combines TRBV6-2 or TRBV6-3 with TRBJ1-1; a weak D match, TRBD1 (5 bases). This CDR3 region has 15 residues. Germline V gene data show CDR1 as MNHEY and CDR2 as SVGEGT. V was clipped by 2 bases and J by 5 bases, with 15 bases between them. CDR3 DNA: TGTGCCAGCAGTTACCGGGCAGGGAGAGGAACTGAAGCTTTCTTT. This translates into CASSYRAGRGTEAFF.

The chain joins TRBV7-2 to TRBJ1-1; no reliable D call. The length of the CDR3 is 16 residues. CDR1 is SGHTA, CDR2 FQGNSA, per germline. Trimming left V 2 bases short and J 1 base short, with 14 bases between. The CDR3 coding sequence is TGTGCCAGCAGCTTAATTTCGGGTTACAGGAACACTGAAGCTTTCTTT. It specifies CASSLISGYRNTEAFF.

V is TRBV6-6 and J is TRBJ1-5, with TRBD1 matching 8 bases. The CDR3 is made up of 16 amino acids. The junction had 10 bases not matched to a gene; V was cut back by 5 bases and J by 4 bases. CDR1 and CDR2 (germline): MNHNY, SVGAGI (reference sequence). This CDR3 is CASSRGDRGFNQPQHF. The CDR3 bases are TGTGCCAGCAGTCGAGGTGACAGGGGATTTAATCAGCCCCAGCATTTT.

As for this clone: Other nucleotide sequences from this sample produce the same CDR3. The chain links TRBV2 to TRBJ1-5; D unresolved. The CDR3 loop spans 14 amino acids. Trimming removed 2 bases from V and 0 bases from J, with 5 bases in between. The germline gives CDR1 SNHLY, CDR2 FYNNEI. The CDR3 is CASSERYSNQPQHF. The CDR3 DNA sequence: TGTGCCAGCAGTGAACGCTATAGCAATCAGCCCCAGCATTTT.

The CDR3 DNA reads as TGTGCCTGGAGCAAGGGGCAGGGGGTGAGGGAGCAGTACTTC. Amino acid sequence: CAWSKGQGVREQYF. The chain employs TRBV30 and TRBJ2-7, with 7 positions matching TRBD1. Trimming took 3 bases from V and 7 from J; bases not matched to a gene: 12. Germline CDR1 and CDR2: GTSNPN and SVGIG (reference sequence). There are 14 residues in the CDR3.

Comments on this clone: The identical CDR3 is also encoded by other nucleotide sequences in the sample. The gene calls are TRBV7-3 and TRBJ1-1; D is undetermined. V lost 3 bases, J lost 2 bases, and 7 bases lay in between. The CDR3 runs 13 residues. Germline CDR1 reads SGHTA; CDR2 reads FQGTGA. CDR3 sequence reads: CASSLTRNTEAFF. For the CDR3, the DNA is TGTGCCAGCAGCTTGACACGAAACACTGAAGCTTTCTTT. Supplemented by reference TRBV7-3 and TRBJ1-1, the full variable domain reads GAGVSQTPSNKVTEKGKYVELRCDPISGHTALYWYRQSLGQGPEFLIYFQGTGAADDSGLPNDRFFAVRPEGSVSTLKIQRTERGDSAVYLCASSLTRNTEAFFGQGTRLTVV.